This TCR beta chain was recovered during a study of T cell repertoires in cytomegalovirus infection. The study, taken as a whole, reports: CMV carriers with the relevant HLA were identified by cumulative public TCR beta family frequency. Predominance within the ex vivo response was attributable to HLA-C-restricted CMV-specific TCR beta clonotypes.

TCRdb redid the calling of the reads with MiXCR, one entry per CDR3 protein. The sample records a few hundred thousand distinct CDR3 sequences, around 27% being singletons. This clonotype has only a few counts. The antigen is not known. The clonotype comes from a human donor in good health (CMV status not recorded). Some clones in this sample may be carry-over from other donors' samples. The specimen was PBMCs.

The CDR3 sequence: CASSKLSFGLGEQYF. The CDR3 nucleotides are TGTGCCAGCAGTAAATTAAGTTTTGGTTTGGGGGAGCAGTACTTC. J is TRBJ2-7 and V is TRBV28; no reliable D call. Trimming left V 5 bases short and J 7 bases short, with 21 bases between. In germline, CDR1 is MDHEN, CDR2 SYDVKM. The CDR3 runs 15 residues.